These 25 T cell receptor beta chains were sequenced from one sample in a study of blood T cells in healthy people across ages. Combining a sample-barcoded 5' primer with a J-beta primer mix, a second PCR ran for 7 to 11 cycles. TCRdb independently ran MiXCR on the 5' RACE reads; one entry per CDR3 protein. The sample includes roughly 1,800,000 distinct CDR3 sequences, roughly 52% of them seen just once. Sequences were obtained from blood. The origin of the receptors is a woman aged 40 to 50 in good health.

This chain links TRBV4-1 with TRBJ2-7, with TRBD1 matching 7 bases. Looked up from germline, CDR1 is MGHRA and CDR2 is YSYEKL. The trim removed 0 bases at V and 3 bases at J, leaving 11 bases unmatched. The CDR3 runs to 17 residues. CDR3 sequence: CASSQDRAPGGYYEQYF. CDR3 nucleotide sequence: TGCGCCAGCAGCCAAGATCGAGCGCCAGGGGGATACTACGAGCAGTACTTC.

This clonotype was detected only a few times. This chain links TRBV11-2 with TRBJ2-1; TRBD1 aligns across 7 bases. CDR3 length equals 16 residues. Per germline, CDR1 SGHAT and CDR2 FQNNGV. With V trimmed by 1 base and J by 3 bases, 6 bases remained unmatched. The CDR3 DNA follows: TGTGCCAGCAGCTTAGGGGGACAGTTTAACTACAATGAGCAGTTCTTC. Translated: CASSLGGQFNYNEQFF. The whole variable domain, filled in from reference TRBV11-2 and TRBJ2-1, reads EAGVAQSPRYKIIEKRQSVAFWCNPISGHATLYWYQQILGQGPKLLIQFQNNGVVDDSQLPKDRFSAERLKGVDSTLKIQPAKLEDSAVYLCASSLGGQFNYNEQFFGPGTRLTVL.

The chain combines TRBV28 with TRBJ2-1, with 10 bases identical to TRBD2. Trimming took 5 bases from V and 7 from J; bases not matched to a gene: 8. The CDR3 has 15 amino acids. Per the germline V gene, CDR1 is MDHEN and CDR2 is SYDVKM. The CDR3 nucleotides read TGTGCCAGCAGTCCACAACTAGCGGGGATAAATGAGCAGTTCTTC. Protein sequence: CASSPQLAGINEQFF.

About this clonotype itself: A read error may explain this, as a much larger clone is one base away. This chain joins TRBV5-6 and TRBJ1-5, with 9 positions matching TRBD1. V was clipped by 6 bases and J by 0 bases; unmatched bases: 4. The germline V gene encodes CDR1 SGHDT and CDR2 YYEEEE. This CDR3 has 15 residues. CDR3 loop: CASTRTGDSNQPQHF. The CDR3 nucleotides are TGTGCCAGCACCCGGACAGGGGATAGCAATCAGCCCCAGCATTTT.

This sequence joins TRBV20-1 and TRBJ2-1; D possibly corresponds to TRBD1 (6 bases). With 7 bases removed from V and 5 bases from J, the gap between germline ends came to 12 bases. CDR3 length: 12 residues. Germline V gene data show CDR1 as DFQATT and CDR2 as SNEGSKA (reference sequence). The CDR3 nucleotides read TGCAGTGAGAGCAGGGGAAACAATGAGCAGTTCTTC. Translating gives CSESRGNNEQFF.

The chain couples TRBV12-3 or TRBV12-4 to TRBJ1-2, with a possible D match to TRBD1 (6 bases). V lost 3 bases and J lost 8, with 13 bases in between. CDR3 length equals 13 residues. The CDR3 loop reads CASSFVGGGGYTF. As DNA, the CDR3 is TGTGCCAGCAGTTTCGTAGGGGGAGGCGGCTACACCTTC.

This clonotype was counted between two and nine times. CDR3 DNA: TGTGCCACCTCCCTTGACAGGGGTGGACAGCCCCAGCATTTT. Its protein product is CATSLDRGGQPQHF. The chain couples TRBV27 to TRBJ1-5, with 8 bases identical to TRBD1. The J segment lost 7 bases and the V segment lost 10 bases, leaving 12 bases of the junction unmatched. Germline CDR1 reads MNHEY; CDR2 reads SMNVEV (reference sequence). The CDR3 loop spans 14 amino acids.

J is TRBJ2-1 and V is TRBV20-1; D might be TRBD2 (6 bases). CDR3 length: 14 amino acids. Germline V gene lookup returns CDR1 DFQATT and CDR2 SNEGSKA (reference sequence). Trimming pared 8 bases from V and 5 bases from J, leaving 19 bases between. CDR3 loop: CSPGVTALNNEQFF. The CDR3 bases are TGCAGTCCGGGAGTGACAGCCCTTAACAATGAGCAGTTCTTC.

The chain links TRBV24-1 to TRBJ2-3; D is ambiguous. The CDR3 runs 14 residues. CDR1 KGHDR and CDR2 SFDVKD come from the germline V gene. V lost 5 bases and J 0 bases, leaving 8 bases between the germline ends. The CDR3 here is CATSGPASTDTQYF. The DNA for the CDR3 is TGTGCCACCAGTGGCCCGGCTAGCACAGATACGCAGTATTTT.

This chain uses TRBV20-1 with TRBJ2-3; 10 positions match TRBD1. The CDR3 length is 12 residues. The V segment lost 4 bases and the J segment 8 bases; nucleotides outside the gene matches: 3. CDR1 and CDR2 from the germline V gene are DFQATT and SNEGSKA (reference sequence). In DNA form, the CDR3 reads TGCAGTGCTAACCGGGACAGGGGTACGCAGTATTTT. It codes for CSANRDRGTQYF.

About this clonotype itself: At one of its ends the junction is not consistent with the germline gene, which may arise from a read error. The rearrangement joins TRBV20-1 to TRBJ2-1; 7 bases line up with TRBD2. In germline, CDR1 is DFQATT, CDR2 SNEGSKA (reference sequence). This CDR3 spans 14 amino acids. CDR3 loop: CTLSGSGSYSEQFF. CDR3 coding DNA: TGCACCCTTTCAGGTAGCGGGTCTTACAGTGAGCAGTTCTTC.

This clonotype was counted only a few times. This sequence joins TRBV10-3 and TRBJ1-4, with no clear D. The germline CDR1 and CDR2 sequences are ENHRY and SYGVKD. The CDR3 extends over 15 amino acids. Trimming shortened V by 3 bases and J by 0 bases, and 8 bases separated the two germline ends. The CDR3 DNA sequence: TGTGCCATCAGTGACCGTCGTGCAACTAATGAAAAACTGTTTTTT. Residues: CAISDRRATNEKLFF.

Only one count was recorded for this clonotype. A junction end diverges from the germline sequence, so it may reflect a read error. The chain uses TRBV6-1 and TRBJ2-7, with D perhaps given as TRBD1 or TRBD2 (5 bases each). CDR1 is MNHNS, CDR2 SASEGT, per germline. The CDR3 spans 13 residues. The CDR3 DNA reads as TGTGCCAGCAGCGCAGGGACCCCCTACGAGCGGTACTTC. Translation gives CASSAGTPYERYF.

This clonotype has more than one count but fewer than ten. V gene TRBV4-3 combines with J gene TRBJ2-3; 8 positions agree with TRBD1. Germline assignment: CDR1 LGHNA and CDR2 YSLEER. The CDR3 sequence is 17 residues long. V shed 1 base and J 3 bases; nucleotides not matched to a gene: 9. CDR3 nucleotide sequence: TGCGCCAGCAGCCAAGTCACGGGACAGGCCTATACAGATACGCAGTATTTT. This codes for CASSQVTGQAYTDTQYF.

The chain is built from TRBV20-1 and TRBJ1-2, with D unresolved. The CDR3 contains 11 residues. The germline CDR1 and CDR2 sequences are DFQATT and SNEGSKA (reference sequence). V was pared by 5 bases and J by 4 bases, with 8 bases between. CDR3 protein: CSAPAAYGYTF. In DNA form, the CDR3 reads TGCAGTGCTCCAGCCGCCTATGGCTACACCTTC.

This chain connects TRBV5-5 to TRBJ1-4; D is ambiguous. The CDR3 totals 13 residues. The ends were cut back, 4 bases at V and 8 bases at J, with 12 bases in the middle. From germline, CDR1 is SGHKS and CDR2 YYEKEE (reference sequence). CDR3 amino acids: CASSPPTGEKLFF. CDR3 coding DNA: TGTGCCAGCAGCCCCCCGACGGGAGAAAAACTGTTTTTT.

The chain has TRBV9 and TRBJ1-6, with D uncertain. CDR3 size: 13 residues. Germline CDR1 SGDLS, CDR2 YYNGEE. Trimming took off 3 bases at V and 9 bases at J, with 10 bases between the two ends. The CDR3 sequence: CASSASWVSPLHF. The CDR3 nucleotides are TGTGCCAGCAGCGCATCTTGGGTTTCACCCCTCCACTTT.

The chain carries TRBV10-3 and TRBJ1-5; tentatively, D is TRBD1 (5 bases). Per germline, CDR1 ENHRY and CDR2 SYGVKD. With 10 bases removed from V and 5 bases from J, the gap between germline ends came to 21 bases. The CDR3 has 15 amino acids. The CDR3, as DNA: TGTGCCACGGCCACAGGCCAGCAGCTTGATCAGCCCCAGCATTTT. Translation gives CATATGQQLDQPQHF.

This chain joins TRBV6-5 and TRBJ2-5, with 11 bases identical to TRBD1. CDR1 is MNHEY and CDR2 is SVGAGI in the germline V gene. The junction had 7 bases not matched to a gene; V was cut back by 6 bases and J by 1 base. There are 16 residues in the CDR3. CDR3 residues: CASRRTGTGGQETQYF. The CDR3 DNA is TGTGCCAGCAGACGAACCGGGACAGGGGGCCAAGAGACCCAGTACTTC.

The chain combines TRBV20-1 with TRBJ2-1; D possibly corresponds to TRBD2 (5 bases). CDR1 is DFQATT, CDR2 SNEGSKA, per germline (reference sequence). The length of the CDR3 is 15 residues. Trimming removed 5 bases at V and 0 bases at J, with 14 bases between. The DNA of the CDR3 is TGCAGTGCTTATCTGAACGGGGTCTCCTACAATGAGCAGTTCTTC. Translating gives CSAYLNGVSYNEQFF.

CDR3 loop: CASSLNERRAGANVLTF. The CDR3 DNA reads TGTGCCAGCAGCTTAAATGAGAGGAGGGCTGGGGCCAACGTCCTGACTTTC. This chain connects TRBV7-2 to TRBJ2-6; a weak D match, TRBD2 (6 bases). With 2 bases removed from V and 2 bases from J, the gap between germline ends came to 13 bases. CDR1 SGHTA and CDR2 FQGNSA come from the germline V gene. The CDR3 spans 17 residues.

The CDR3: CASSRGQGDADGGYTF. For the CDR3, the DNA is TGTGCCAGCAGCCGAGGACAGGGGGACGCGGACGGTGGCTACACCTTC. The chain joins TRBV27 to TRBJ1-2, with 10 positions matching TRBD1. Germline assignment: CDR1 MNHEY and CDR2 SMNVEV (reference sequence). Trimming took 6 bases from V and 7 from J; bases not matched to a gene: 14. The CDR3 has 16 amino acids.

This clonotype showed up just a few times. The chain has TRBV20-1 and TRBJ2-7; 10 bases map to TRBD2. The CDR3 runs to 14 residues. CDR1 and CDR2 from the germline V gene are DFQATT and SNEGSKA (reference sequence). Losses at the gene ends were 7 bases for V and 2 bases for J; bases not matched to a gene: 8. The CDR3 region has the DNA TGCAGTGGGAGCGGGGGGGCTCTTGCCTACGAGCAGTACTTC. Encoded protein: CSGSGGALAYEQYF.

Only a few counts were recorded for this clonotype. The CDR3 spells CASSSGQVYQETQYF. CDR3 bases: TGTGCCAGCAGCTCAGGACAGGTATACCAAGAGACCCAGTACTTC. The chain employs TRBV3-1 and TRBJ2-5, with 7 bases lining up with TRBD1. This CDR3 is 15 amino acids long. Germline loops: CDR1 LGHDT, CDR2 YNNKEL (reference sequence). The trim removed 5 bases at V and 0 bases at J, leaving 6 bases unmatched.

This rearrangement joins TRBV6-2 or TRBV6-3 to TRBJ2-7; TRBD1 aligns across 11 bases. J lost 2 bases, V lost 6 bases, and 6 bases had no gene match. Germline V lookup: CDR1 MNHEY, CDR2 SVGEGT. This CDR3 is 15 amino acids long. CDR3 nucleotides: TGTGCCAGCAGGGAGGGACAGGGGGGCACCTACGAGCAGTACTTC. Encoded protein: CASREGQGGTYEQYF.